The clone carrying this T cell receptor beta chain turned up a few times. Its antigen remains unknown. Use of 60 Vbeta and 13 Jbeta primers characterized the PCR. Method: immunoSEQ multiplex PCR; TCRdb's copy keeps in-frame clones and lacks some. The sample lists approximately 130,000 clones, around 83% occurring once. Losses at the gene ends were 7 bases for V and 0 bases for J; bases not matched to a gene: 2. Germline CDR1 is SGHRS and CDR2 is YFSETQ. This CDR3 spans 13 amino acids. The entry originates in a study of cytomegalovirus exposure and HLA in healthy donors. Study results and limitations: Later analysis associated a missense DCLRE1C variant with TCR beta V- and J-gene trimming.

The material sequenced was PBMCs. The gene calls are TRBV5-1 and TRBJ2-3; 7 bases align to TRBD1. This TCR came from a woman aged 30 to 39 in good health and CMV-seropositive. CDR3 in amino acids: CASRDSSTDTQYF. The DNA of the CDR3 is TGCGCCAGCCGGGACAGTAGCACAGATACGCAGTATTTT.